The rows below give T cell receptor beta chains drawn from one sample of a study of blood T cell repertoires in COVID-19. Clones were read by immunoSEQ multiplex PCR, and TCRdb kept only the in-frame ones, dropping some. This sample has 90,000 to 110,000 clones; around 80% occur once, and the top ten carry around 4%. The sample taken for sequencing was peripheral blood. Receptors were obtained from a human donor in a cohort sampled during active or convalescent COVID-19. Both conserved end residues are part of each CDR3. Each record gives: V gene, J gene, D gene, clone size, CDR3 protein, CDR3 DNA. The D gene is left open where the match is weak. Clone size is stated in some rows and not others, as once, few, many or a class when expanded.

v_call: TRBV7-2
j_call: TRBJ2-2
d_call: .
clone_size: .
cdr3_aa: CASSLFGGVPNTGELFF
cdr3_nt: TGTGCCAGCAGCTTATTTGGCGGGGTTCCGAACACCGGGGAGCTGTTTTTT

v_call: TRBV30
j_call: TRBJ1-1
d_call: .
clone_size: .
cdr3_aa: CAWGGGGTEAFF
cdr3_nt: TGTGCCTGGGGAGGGGGAGGGACTGAAGCTTTCTTT

v_call: TRBV20-1
j_call: TRBJ1-6
d_call: TRBD1
clone_size: .
cdr3_aa: CSASAWTGHSPLHF
cdr3_nt: TGCAGTGCTAGTGCCTGGACAGGGCATTCACCCCTCCACTTT

v_call: TRBV27
j_call: TRBJ2-1
d_call: TRBD2
clone_size: .
cdr3_aa: CASSRAGGAGGLYNEQFF
cdr3_nt: TGTGCCAGCAGCCGCGCCGGAGGGGCGGGAGGGCTTTACAATGAGCAGTTCTTC

v_call: TRBV14
j_call: TRBJ1-1
d_call: .
clone_size: .
cdr3_aa: CASSPTLQVMNTEAFF
cdr3_nt: TGTGCCAGCAGCCCAACTCTACAGGTTATGAACACTGAAGCTTTCTTT

v_call: TRBV5-1
j_call: TRBJ2-3
d_call: TRBD1
clone_size: .
cdr3_aa: CASSLALGDRGADTQYF
cdr3_nt: TGCGCCAGCAGCTTGGCATTGGGGGACAGGGGAGCAGATACGCAGTATTTT

v_call: TRBV7-6
j_call: TRBJ2-7
d_call: TRBD2
clone_size: .
cdr3_aa: CASSSDFPGAGGRYEQYF
cdr3_nt: TGTGCCAGCAGCTCCGACTTCCCTGGGGCGGGAGGGCGTTACGAGCAGTACTTC

v_call: TRBV21-1
j_call: TRBJ1-4
d_call: .
clone_size: .
cdr3_aa: CASSQEDSTNEKLFF
cdr3_nt: TGTGCCAGCAGCCAAGAGGACAGCACTAATGAAAAACTGTTTTTT

v_call: TRBV5-6
j_call: TRBJ1-6
d_call: .
clone_size: .
cdr3_aa: CASSLTGTRYNSPLHF
cdr3_nt: TGTGCCAGCAGCTTAACCGGGACAAGATATAATTCACCCCTCCACTTT

v_call: TRBV27
j_call: TRBJ2-3
d_call: TRBD2
clone_size: .
cdr3_aa: CASSFKRGGTDTQYF
cdr3_nt: TGTGCCAGCAGTTTTAAGCGGGGCGGCACAGATACGCAGTATTTT

v_call: TRBV29-1
j_call: TRBJ2-7
d_call: TRBD2
clone_size: .
cdr3_aa: CSVVGLAGGEQYF
cdr3_nt: TGCAGCGTTGTGGGGCTAGCGGGAGGCGAGCAGTACTTC

v_call: TRBV25-1
j_call: TRBJ2-5
d_call: TRBD2
clone_size: once
cdr3_aa: CASSLGGIETQYF
cdr3_nt: TGTGCCAGCAGTTTGGGAGGGATCGAGACCCAGTACTTC

v_call: TRBV2
j_call: TRBJ2-2
d_call: TRBD2
clone_size: .
cdr3_aa: CASSELAGGRPNTGELFF
cdr3_nt: TGTGCCAGCAGTGAACTAGCGGGGGGGCGTCCGAACACCGGGGAGCTGTTTTTT

v_call: TRBV4-2
j_call: TRBJ2-5
d_call: TRBD2
clone_size: few
cdr3_aa: CASSQDGQRGGRETQYF
cdr3_nt: TGTGCCAGCAGCCAAGATGGGCAGCGGGGGGGCAGGGAGACCCAGTACTTC

v_call: TRBV6-2/TRBV6-3
j_call: TRBJ2-1
d_call: TRBD1
clone_size: .
cdr3_aa: CASSLPGQGNNEQFF
cdr3_nt: TGTGCCAGCAGCCTACCCGGACAGGGTAACAATGAGCAGTTCTTC

v_call: TRBV9
j_call: TRBJ1-1
d_call: .
clone_size: .
cdr3_aa: CASSVVLNTEAFF
cdr3_nt: TGTGCCAGCAGCGTAGTATTGAACACTGAAGCTTTCTTT

v_call: TRBV6-4
j_call: TRBJ1-3
d_call: .
clone_size: .
cdr3_aa: CASSLRPEDIIRQTGNTIYF
cdr3_nt: TGTGCCAGCAGTCTACGGCCAGAGGACATCATACGGCAAACTGGAAACACCATATATTTT

v_call: TRBV9
j_call: TRBJ1-4
d_call: .
clone_size: .
cdr3_aa: CASSSHSGFNEKLFF
cdr3_nt: TGTGCCAGCAGCTCTCACAGCGGCTTTAATGAAAAACTGTTTTTT

v_call: TRBV19
j_call: TRBJ2-4
d_call: .
clone_size: .
cdr3_aa: CASRSSPKNIQYF
cdr3_nt: TGTGCCAGTAGATCTTCCCCCAAAAACATTCAGTACTTC

v_call: TRBV11-3
j_call: TRBJ2-1
d_call: .
clone_size: .
cdr3_aa: CASSLTTRDTSYNEQFF
cdr3_nt: TGTGCCAGCAGCTTAACTACCCGGGACACCTCCTACAATGAGCAGTTCTTC

v_call: TRBV7-2
j_call: TRBJ2-3
d_call: .
clone_size: few
cdr3_aa: CASSGGLTDTQYF
cdr3_nt: TGTGCCAGCAGCGGAGGGTTAACAGATACGCAGTATTTT

v_call: TRBV15
j_call: TRBJ2-3
d_call: TRBD2
clone_size: few
cdr3_aa: CATSRDRGTSGSSSTDTQYF
cdr3_nt: TGTGCCACCAGCAGAGATCGGGGGACTAGCGGGAGTTCTAGCACAGATACGCAGTATTTT

v_call: TRBV4-1
j_call: TRBJ1-2
d_call: .
clone_size: few
cdr3_aa: CASSSLGGAWDGGYTF
cdr3_nt: TGCGCCAGCAGCTCCCTGGGGGGGGCCTGGGACGGTGGCTACACCTTC

v_call: TRBV19
j_call: TRBJ2-2
d_call: .
clone_size: .
cdr3_aa: CASSITVNTGELFF
cdr3_nt: TGTGCCAGTAGTATAACGGTGAACACCGGGGAGCTGTTTTTT

v_call: TRBV9
j_call: TRBJ1-2
d_call: .
clone_size: .
cdr3_aa: CASSVATSGFYGYTF
cdr3_nt: TGTGCCAGCAGCGTAGCTACATCGGGATTCTATGGCTACACCTTC

v_call: TRBV6-5
j_call: TRBJ1-2
d_call: TRBD1
clone_size: .
cdr3_aa: CASRSPIGQAGGYTF
cdr3_nt: TGTGCCAGCAGGTCCCCAATTGGACAGGCTGGGGGCTACACCTTC

v_call: TRBV7-9
j_call: TRBJ1-1
d_call: .
clone_size: .
cdr3_aa: CASRVGGLEAFF
cdr3_nt: TGTGCCAGCAGGGTCGGGGGGCTTGAAGCTTTCTTT

v_call: TRBV5-4
j_call: TRBJ1-6
d_call: TRBD1
clone_size: .
cdr3_aa: CASSFRDSNSPLHF
cdr3_nt: TGTGCCAGCAGCTTCCGGGACAGTAATTCACCCCTCCACTTT

v_call: TRBV16
j_call: TRBJ2-7
d_call: .
clone_size: few
cdr3_aa: CASSQGGGDFSYEQYF
cdr3_nt: TGTGCCAGCAGCCAAGGAGGGGGGGACTTCTCCTACGAGCAGTACTTC

v_call: TRBV29-1
j_call: TRBJ2-3
d_call: TRBD1
clone_size: .
cdr3_aa: CSASDRAGDTQYF
cdr3_nt: TGCAGCGCTTCGGACAGGGCGGGGGATACGCAGTATTTT

v_call: TRBV28
j_call: TRBJ2-4
d_call: .
clone_size: .
cdr3_aa: CASSFPTKPNPLAKNIQYF
cdr3_nt: TGTGCCAGCAGTTTCCCAACTAAACCGAACCCCCTAGCCAAAAACATTCAGTACTTC

v_call: TRBV2
j_call: TRBJ1-3
d_call: .
clone_size: .
cdr3_aa: CASSEALFRSGNTIYF
cdr3_nt: TGTGCCAGCAGTGAAGCGCTTTTCCGGTCTGGAAACACCATATATTTT

v_call: TRBV29-1
j_call: TRBJ2-3
d_call: TRBD2
clone_size: .
cdr3_aa: CSVELRPRGGRRREYTSTDTQYF
cdr3_nt: TGCAGCGTTGAGTTAAGGCCCCGGGGGGGGCGCAGGCGGGAGTATACTAGCACAGATACGCAGTATTTT

v_call: TRBV9
j_call: TRBJ2-1
d_call: TRBD2
clone_size: .
cdr3_aa: CASSVDSGGVYNEQFF
cdr3_nt: TGTGCCAGCAGCGTAGATAGCGGGGGGGTCTACAATGAGCAGTTCTTC

v_call: TRBV28
j_call: TRBJ2-1
d_call: TRBD2
clone_size: few
cdr3_aa: CASSWTSRRYNEQFF
cdr3_nt: TGTGCCAGCAGTTGGACTAGCAGAAGGTACAATGAGCAGTTCTTC

v_call: TRBV30
j_call: TRBJ1-4
d_call: .
clone_size: .
cdr3_aa: CAWRRRGAVGNEKLFF
cdr3_nt: TGTGCCTGGAGGAGGCGGGGGGCAGTAGGTAATGAAAAACTGTTTTTT

v_call: TRBV5-6
j_call: TRBJ2-7
d_call: .
clone_size: many
cdr3_aa: CASSLEWAGRTYEQYF
cdr3_nt: TGTGCCAGCAGCTTGGAATGGGCAGGGAGGACCTACGAGCAGTACTTC

v_call: TRBV29-1
j_call: TRBJ2-3
d_call: .
clone_size: .
cdr3_aa: CSVALYLRSTDTQYF
cdr3_nt: TGCAGCGTTGCCCTCTACCTAAGAAGCACAGATACGCAGTATTTT

v_call: TRBV25-1
j_call: TRBJ1-5
d_call: .
clone_size: .
cdr3_aa: CASSGGPQHQPQHF
cdr3_nt: TGTGCCAGCAGTGGGGGCCCACAACATCAGCCCCAGCATTTT

v_call: TRBV30
j_call: TRBJ2-7
d_call: .
clone_size: .
cdr3_aa: CAWSVLGREQYF
cdr3_nt: TGTGCCTGGAGTGTACTTGGGCGCGAGCAGTACTTC

v_call: TRBV6-2/TRBV6-3
j_call: TRBJ1-1
d_call: .
clone_size: once
cdr3_aa: CASSEGGDRTEAFF
cdr3_nt: TGTGCCAGCAGTGAGGGCGGTGATCGCACTGAAGCTTTCTTT

v_call: TRBV3-1/TRBV3-2
j_call: TRBJ1-2
d_call: TRBD1
clone_size: .
cdr3_aa: CASSQPGTGSGYTF
cdr3_nt: TGTGCCAGCAGCCAACCCGGGACAGGGAGTGGCTACACCTTC

v_call: TRBV7-9
j_call: TRBJ2-5
d_call: .
clone_size: .
cdr3_aa: CASRTGSNVETQYF
cdr3_nt: TGTGCCAGCAGAACAGGGAGTAATGTCGAGACCCAGTACTTC

v_call: TRBV27
j_call: TRBJ2-7
d_call: TRBD2
clone_size: .
cdr3_aa: CASRYGTSGLSYEQYF
cdr3_nt: TGTGCCAGCAGATACGGGACTAGCGGCCTCTCCTACGAGCAGTACTTC

v_call: TRBV19
j_call: TRBJ2-3
d_call: .
clone_size: .
cdr3_aa: CASSISGSTDTQYF
cdr3_nt: TGTGCCAGTAGTATATCGGGGAGTACAGATACGCAGTATTTT

v_call: TRBV4-2
j_call: TRBJ1-4
d_call: TRBD1
clone_size: .
cdr3_aa: CASSQDPTGTREKLFF
cdr3_nt: TGTGCCAGCAGCCAAGACCCGACAGGGACGAGGGAAAAACTGTTTTTT